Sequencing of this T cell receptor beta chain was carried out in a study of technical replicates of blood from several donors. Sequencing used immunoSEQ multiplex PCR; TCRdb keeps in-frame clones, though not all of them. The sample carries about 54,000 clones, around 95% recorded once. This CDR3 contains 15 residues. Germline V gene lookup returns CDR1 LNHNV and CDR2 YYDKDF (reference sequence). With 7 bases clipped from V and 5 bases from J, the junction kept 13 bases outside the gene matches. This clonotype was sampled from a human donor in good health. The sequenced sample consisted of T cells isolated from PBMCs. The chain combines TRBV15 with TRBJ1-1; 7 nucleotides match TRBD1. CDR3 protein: CATTRTRGGGTEAFF. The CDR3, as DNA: TGTGCCACCACCAGGACCCGAGGGGGCGGAACTGAAGCTTTCTTT.